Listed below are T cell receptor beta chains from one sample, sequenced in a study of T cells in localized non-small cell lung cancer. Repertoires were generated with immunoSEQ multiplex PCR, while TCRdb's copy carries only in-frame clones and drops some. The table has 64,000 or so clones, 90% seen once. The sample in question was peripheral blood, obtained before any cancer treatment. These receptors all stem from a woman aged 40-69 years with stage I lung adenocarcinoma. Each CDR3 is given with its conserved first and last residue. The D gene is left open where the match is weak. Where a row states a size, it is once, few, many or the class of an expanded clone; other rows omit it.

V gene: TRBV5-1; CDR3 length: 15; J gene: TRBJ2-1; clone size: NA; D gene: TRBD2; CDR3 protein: CASSFNGGTNNEQFF; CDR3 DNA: TGCGCCAGCAGCTTTAACGGGGGGACTAACAATGAGCAGTTCTTC
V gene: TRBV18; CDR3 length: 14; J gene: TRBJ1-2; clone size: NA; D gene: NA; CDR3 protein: CASSPGRDGYGYTF; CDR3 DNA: TGTGCCAGCTCACCCGGCCGGGACGGCTATGGCTACACCTTC
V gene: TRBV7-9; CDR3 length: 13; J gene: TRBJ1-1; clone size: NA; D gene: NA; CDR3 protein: CASSLSGDTEAFF; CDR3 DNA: TGTGCCAGCAGCTTATCCGGGGACACTGAAGCTTTCTTT
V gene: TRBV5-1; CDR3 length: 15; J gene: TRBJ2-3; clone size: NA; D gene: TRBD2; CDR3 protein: CASGPGLAVTDTQYF; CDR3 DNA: TGCGCCAGCGGTCCGGGACTAGCGGTCACAGATACGCAGTATTTT
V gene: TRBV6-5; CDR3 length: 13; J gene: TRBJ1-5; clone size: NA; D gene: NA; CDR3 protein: CASSQGNGQPQHF; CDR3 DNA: TGTGCCAGCAGTCAGGGAAACGGGCAGCCCCAGCATTTT
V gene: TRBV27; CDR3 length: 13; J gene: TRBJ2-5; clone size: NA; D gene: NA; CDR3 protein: CASSPNWGETQYF; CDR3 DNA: TGTGCCAGCAGCCCTAACTGGGGAGAGACCCAGTACTTC
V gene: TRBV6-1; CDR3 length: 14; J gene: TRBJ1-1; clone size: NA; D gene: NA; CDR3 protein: CASSSQGMNTEAFF; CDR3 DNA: TGTGCCAGCAGTTCTCAGGGTATGAACACTGAAGCTTTCTTT
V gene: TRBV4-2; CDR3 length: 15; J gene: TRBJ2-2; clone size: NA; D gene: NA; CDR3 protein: CASSPLGENTGELFF; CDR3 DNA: TGTGCCAGCAGCCCGTTAGGGGAAAACACCGGGGAGCTGTTTTTT
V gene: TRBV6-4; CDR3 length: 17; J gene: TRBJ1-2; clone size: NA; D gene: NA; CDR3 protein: CASSNGIDGSGHYGYTF; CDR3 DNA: TGTGCCAGCAGTAACGGGATCGACGGGTCGGGCCATTATGGCTACACCTTC
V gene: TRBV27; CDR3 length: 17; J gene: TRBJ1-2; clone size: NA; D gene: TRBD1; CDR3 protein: CASTRGQGAAGSYGYTF; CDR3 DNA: TGTGCCAGCACCCGAGGACAGGGGGCTGCTGGGAGCTATGGCTACACCTTC
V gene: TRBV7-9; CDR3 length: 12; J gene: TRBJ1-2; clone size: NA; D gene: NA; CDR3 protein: CASSLEGYGYTF; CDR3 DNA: TGTGCCAGCAGCTTAGAAGGCTATGGCTACACCTTC
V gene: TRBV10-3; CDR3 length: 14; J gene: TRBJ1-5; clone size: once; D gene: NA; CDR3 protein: CAISEGGSNQPQHF; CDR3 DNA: TGTGCCATCAGTGAGGGAGGTAGCAATCAGCCCCAGCATTTT
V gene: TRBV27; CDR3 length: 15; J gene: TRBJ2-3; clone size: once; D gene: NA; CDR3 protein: CASSFVTPTRDTQYF; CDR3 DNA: TGTGCCAGCAGTTTCGTAACCCCTACGAGGGATACGCAGTATTTT
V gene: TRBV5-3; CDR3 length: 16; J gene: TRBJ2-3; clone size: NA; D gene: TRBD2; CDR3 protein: CARSPLSRGGTDTQYF; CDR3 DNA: TGTGCCAGAAGCCCACTTTCAAGGGGAGGGACAGATACGCAGTATTTT
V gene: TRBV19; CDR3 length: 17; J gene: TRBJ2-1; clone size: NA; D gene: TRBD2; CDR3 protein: CASSITLAGGPGNEQFF; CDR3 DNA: TGTGCCAGTAGTATAACTCTAGCGGGGGGGCCTGGGAATGAGCAGTTCTTC
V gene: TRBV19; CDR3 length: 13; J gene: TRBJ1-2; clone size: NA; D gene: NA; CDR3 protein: CASSIEGSYGYTF; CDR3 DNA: TGTGCCAGTAGTATAGAAGGTTCGTATGGCTACACCTTC
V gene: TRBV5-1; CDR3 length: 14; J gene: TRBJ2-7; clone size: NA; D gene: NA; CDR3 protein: CASSFGTLTYEQYF; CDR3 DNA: TGCGCCAGCAGCTTCGGGACACTGACCTACGAGCAGTACTTC
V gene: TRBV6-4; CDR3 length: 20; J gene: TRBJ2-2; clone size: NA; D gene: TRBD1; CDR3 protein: CASSRLGQGERITNTGELFF; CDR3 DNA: TGTGCCAGCAGTCGTCTCGGACAGGGGGAGCGCATAACGAACACCGGGGAGCTGTTTTTT
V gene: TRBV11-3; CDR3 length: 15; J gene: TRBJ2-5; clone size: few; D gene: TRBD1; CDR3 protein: CASSFRQGGPETQYF; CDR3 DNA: TGTGCCAGCAGCTTCAGACAGGGCGGGCCAGAGACCCAGTACTTC
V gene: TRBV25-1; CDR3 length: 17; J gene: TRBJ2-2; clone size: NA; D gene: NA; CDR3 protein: CASSEFWRGSYTGELFF; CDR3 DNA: TGTGCCAGCAGTGAATTCTGGAGGGGGTCCTACACCGGGGAGCTGTTTTTT
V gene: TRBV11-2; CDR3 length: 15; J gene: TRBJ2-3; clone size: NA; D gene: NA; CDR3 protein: CASSVNRFSTDTQYF; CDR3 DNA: TGTGCCAGCAGCGTAAACAGGTTTTCCACAGATACGCAGTATTTT
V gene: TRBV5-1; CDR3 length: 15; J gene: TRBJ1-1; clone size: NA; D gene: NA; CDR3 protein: CASSFDGRSDTEAFF; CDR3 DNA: TGCGCCAGCAGCTTCGATGGACGATCCGACACTGAAGCTTTCTTT
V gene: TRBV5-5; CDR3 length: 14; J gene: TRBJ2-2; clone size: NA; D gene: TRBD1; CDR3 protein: CACRAGGITGELFF; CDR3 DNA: TGTGCCTGCCGGGCAGGGGGTATCACCGGGGAGCTGTTTTTT
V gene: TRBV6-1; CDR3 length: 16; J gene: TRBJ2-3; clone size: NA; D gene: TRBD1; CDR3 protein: CASSEGRTGTTDTQYF; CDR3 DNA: TGTGCCAGCAGTGAAGGCCGGACAGGAACCACAGATACGCAGTATTTT